This T cell receptor beta chain was recorded in a study of T cells in Graves' hyperthyroidism and ophthalmopathy. The study, taken as a whole, reports: It was a median roughly six months before onset that the model predicted ophthalmopathy.

This clonotype was seen at least ten times. Its specificity is unknown. It was RNA transcripts that yielded the amplified TCR beta CDR3 regions. Using the HTBI primer set, a first-round RT-PCR was run on the TCR CDR3. TCRdb re-called the multiplex PCR reads through MiXCR, storing one row per CDR3 protein. The sample lists approximately 410,000 distinct CDR3 sequences, about 15% occurring once. In the ophthalmopathy cohort, Clinical Activity Score was at least 3, NOSPECS grade at least 4, and duration under 3 months. Uncontrolled infection, other autoimmune disease, pregnancy or lactation disqualified patients from enrolment. Used for diagnoses were clinical symptoms, serum thyroxine and TRAb, thyroid ultrasound and orbital computed tomography. V was cut by 4 bases and J by 4 bases, with 6 bases left in between. The V gene's germline CDR1 is SGHRS and CDR2 YFSETQ. The CDR3 covers 12 residues.

The origin of this receptor is a man younger than 35 with Graves' ophthalmopathy. Sequencing was done on a sample of blood. The rearrangement links TRBV5-1 to TRBJ2-1; no firm D call. The CDR3 protein is CASSALYNEQFF. CDR3 coding DNA: TGCGCCAGCAGCGCCCTTTACAATGAGCAGTTCTTC.